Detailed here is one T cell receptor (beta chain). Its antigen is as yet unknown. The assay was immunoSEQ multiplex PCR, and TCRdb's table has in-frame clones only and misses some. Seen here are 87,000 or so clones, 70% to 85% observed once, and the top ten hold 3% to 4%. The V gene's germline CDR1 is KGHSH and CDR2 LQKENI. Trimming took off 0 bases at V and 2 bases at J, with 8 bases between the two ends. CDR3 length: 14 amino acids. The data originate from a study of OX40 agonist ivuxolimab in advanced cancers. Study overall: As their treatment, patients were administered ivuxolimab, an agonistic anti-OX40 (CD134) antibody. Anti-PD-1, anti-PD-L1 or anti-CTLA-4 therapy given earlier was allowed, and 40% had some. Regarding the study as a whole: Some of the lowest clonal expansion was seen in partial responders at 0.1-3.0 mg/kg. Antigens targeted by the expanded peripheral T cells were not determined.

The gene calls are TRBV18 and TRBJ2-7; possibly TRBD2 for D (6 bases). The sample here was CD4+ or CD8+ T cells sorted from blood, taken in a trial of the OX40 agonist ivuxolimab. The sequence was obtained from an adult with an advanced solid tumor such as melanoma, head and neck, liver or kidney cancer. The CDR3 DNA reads TGTGCCAGCTCACCACCGTCGGGAGCCTACGAGCAGTACTTC. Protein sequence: CASSPPSGAYEQYF.